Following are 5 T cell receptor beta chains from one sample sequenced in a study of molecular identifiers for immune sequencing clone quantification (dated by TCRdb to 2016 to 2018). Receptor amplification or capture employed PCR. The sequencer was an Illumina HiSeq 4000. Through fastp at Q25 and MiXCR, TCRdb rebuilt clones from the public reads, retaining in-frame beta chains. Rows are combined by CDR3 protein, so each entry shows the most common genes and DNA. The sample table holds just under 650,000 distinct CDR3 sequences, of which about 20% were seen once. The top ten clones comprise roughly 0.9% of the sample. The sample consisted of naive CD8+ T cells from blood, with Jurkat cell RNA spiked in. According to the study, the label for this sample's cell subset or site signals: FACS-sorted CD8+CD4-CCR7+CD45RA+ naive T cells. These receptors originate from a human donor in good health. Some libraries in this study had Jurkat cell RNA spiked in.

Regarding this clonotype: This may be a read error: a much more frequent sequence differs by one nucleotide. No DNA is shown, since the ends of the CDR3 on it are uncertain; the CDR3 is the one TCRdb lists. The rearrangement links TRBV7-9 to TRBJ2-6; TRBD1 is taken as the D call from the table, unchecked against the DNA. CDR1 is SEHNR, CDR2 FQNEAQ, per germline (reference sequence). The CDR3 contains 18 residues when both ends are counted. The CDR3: CASIPSTGVGSGANVPTF.

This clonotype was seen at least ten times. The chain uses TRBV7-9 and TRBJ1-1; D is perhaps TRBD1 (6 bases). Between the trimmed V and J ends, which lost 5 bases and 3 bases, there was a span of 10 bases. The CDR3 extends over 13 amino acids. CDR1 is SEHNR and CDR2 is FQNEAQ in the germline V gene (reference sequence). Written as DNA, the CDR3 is TGTGCCAGCAGCGATGGACAGTACACTGAAGCTTTCTTT. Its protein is CASSDGQYTEAFF.

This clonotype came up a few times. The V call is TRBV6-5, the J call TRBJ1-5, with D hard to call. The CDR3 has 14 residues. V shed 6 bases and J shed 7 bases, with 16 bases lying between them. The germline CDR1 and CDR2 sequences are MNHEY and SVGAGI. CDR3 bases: TGTGCCAGCAGCCCCCGGGATATGGGGCAGCCCCAGCATTTT. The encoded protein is CASSPRDMGQPQHF.

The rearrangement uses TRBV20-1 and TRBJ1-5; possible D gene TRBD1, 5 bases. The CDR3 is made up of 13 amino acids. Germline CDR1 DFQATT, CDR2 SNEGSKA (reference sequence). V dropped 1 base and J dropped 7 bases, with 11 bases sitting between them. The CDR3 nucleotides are TGCAGTGCTAGAGTGGAACGGGGGCAGCCCCAGCATTTT. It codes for CSARVERGQPQHF.

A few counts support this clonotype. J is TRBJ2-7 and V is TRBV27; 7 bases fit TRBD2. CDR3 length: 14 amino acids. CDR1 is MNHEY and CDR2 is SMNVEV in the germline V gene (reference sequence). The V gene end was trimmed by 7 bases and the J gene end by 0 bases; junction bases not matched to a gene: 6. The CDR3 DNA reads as TGTGCCAGCACCCAGGGAGGGCCCTCCTACGAGCAGTACTTC. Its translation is CASTQGGPSYEQYF.